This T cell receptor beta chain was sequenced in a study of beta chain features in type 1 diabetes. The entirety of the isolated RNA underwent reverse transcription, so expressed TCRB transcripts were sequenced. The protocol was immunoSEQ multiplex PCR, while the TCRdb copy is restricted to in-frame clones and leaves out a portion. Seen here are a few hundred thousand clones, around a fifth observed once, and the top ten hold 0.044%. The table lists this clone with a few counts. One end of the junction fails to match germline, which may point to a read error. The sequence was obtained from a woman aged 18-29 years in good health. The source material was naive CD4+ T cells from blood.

The CDR3 bases are TGTGCCACCAGTCTCACAGGGGTCTCCAATCAGCCCCAGCATTTT. It is translated as CATSLTGVSNQPQHF. The rearrangement links TRBV6-1 to TRBJ1-5, with TRBD1 matching over 7 bases. Germline V CDR1 and CDR2: MNHNS, SASEGT. The CDR3 runs 15 residues.